This T cell receptor gamma chain originates from a study of fetal and pediatric gammadelta thymocytes (dated by TCRdb to 2021 to 2024). General notes on the study: The bulk gammadelta thymocyte repertoires, which combined previously published data with newly generated, unpublished data, were used to reinforce a single-cell study of gammadelta thymocyte development. The set of bulk gammadelta thymocyte repertoires included approximately ten subjects in total: 3 fetal thymus donors and 7 pediatric thymus donors. The bulk gammadelta thymocyte repertoires combined unpublished data with previously published data (refs 27,28). To increase subject numbers and strengthen the CDR3 publicity analysis, bulk TCR repertoire data were added. What the work shows at the level of the full study, not this receptor alone: Fetal gammadelta thymocyte repertoires were previously reported to be enriched for TRDV2, TRGV8 and TRGV9 usage, low N additions and public CDR3s compared with post-natal repertoires.

Staining of thymocytes was performed with Zombie NIR viability dye and with antibodies against CD3 (UCHT1), TCRgammadelta (11F2), TCRVgamma9 (IMMU360) and TCRVdelta2 (IMMU389). Bulk TRD and TRG CDR3 repertoires were generated separately from sorted Vgamma9Vdelta2 and nonVgamma9Vdelta2 gammadelta thymocytes of human fetal and pediatric thymuses. Pediatric thymus tissue was collected in Belgium from children having cardiac surgery. Pediatric thymus donors in the study were aged between about 1 and 12 years. Thymic cell suspensions were prepared from fetal and post-natal thymuses as described previously. NonVgamma9Vdelta2 thymocytes were sorted as CD3+ gammadeltaTCR+ cells that did not have the Vgamma9+Vdelta2+ phenotype. A FACS Aria III cell sorter (BD Biosciences) was used to carry out the cell sorting. Trimming takes 5 bases off V and 8 bases off J; junction bases not matched to a gene: 2. The cysteine opens and the phenylalanine closes a CDR3 of 11 amino acids. CDR3 DNA is the only sequence kept; it has 33 bases, read in frame from the first base. CDR1 and CDR2, looked up from the germline V gene, are VENAVY and YDSYNSRV.

As a fraction of the sample, this clone is medium-sized (0.01 to 0.1%). Its binding antigen is unknown. No qualities accompany the bases; no much larger clone lies one base away. TCRdb shows the sequencer as Illumina MiSeq. The original pipeline was this. To analyze publicity, the Vgamma9Vdelta2 and nonVgamma9Vdelta2 bulk CDR3 files from each subject were merged so that every subject had one combined repertoire. CDR3 publicity was scored from 0 to 19 by checking each amino acid sequence across 9 single-cell datasets and 10 or so bulk repertoires, using base R and dplyr. TCRdb processed the public reads again with the CATT caller, after which rows with matching DNA were combined. The V and J calls here are based on TCRdb, not the publication. Present in this sample are 500 to 600 gamma-chain clones, approximately 4% of which were seen just once. Approximately 11% of the sample rests with the top ten.

This receptor chain uses TRGV8 and TRGJP2. The clonotype comes from a child who underwent cardiac surgery and was recorded as healthy. The sequenced material came from non-Vgamma9Vdelta2 gamma-delta T cells from the thymus. The cell subset or site label, read with the paper, signifies: CD3+gammadeltaTCR+ thymocytes not co-expressing Vgamma9 and Vdelta2. The nucleotide sequence is given as TGTGCCACCTGGGGAGATTGGATCAAGACGTTT. Translated, it gives CATWGDWIKTF.